These 27 T cell receptor beta chains were all obtained from the same sample, sequenced in a study of blood T cell repertoires in COVID-19. Measured with immunoSEQ multiplex PCR; TCRdb has only the in-frame clones, and not every one. The repertoire holds about 59,000 clones, about 83% seen once, with 3.5% to 4% in the top ten. The sequenced sample was peripheral blood. All receptors come from an elderly woman with acute or convalescent COVID-19.

The V and J genes are TRBV27 and TRBJ1-2; 7 nucleotides line up with TRBD1. Germline CDR1 MNHEY, CDR2 SMNVEV (reference sequence). V dropped 6 bases and J dropped 5; count of bases not matched to a gene: 9. The CDR3 totals 14 residues. The CDR3 DNA sequence: TGTGCCAGCAGCAAAGACAGGGAAGGATATGGCTACACCTTC. Translated: CASSKDREGYGYTF.

This rearrangement joins TRBV11-3 to TRBJ2-1; D perhaps matches TRBD1 (6 bases). CDR3 size: 12 residues. Germline CDR1 SGHNT, CDR2 YENEEA. Deletions cut 5 bases from V and 9 bases from J, with 11 bases between. This CDR3 reads CASSVQGTEQFF. In nucleotides, the CDR3 is TGTGCCAGCAGCGTTCAGGGGACTGAGCAGTTCTTC.

V and J are TRBV19 and TRBJ2-6, with D uncertain. V was pared by 5 bases and J by 0 bases, with 8 bases between. The CDR3 contains 15 residues. Germline CDR1 reads LNHDA; CDR2 reads SQIVND (reference sequence). This chain's CDR3 is CASSAPSSGANVLTF. In DNA form, the CDR3 reads TGTGCCAGTAGTGCCCCTAGCTCTGGGGCCAACGTCCTGACTTTC. Using reference TRBV19 and TRBJ2-6 for the parts outside the CDR3, the full variable domain is DGGITQSPKYLFRKEGQNVTLSCEQNLNHDAMYWYRQDPGQGLRLIYYSQIVNDFQKGDIAEGYSVSREKKESFPLTVTSAQKNPTAFYLCASSAPSSGANVLTFGAGSRLTVL.

The chain recombines TRBV6-5 with TRBJ2-1, with 9 bases that match TRBD1. The trim removed 6 bases at V and 6 bases at J, leaving 9 bases unmatched. Germline values: CDR1 MNHEY, CDR2 SVGAGI. The CDR3 consists of 15 residues. The CDR3 sequence is CASSRPGQGLNEQFF. Written as DNA, the CDR3 is TGTGCCAGCAGCAGACCGGGACAGGGTCTCAATGAGCAGTTCTTC.

J is TRBJ2-6 and V is TRBV19; D possibly corresponds to TRBD1 (7 bases). Germline V gene lookup returns CDR1 LNHDA and CDR2 SQIVND (reference sequence). There are 16 residues in the CDR3. Trimming took 4 bases from V and 1 from J, leaving 11 bases between them. The CDR3 loop is CASSKAGGSGANVLTF. CDR3 DNA: TGTGCCAGTAGTAAGGCAGGGGGGTCTGGGGCCAACGTCCTGACTTTC.

The V gene is TRBV28, the J gene TRBJ2-3; 11 nucleotides align to TRBD2. The junction had 9 bases not matched to a gene; V was cut back by 3 bases and J by 1 base. This CDR3 region has 18 residues. Germline V gene sequence: CDR1 MDHEN, CDR2 SYDVKM. CDR3 amino acids: CASSFPTLAGERTDTQYF. The CDR3 DNA reads TGTGCCAGCAGTTTCCCAACACTAGCGGGAGAACGCACAGATACGCAGTATTTT.

The J gene is TRBJ2-3, the V gene TRBV11-2; 9 bases are shared with TRBD2. Germline trimming cut 2 bases from V and 3 bases from J; bases unmatched to any gene: 6. The CDR3 spans 16 residues. Germline CDR1 reads SGHAT; CDR2 reads FQNNGV. The CDR3 sequence is CASSLNSGRKTDTQYF. The CDR3 coding sequence is TGTGCCAGCAGCTTAAATAGCGGGAGAAAAACAGATACGCAGTATTTT.

The chain employs TRBV6-5 and TRBJ1-2; 9 bases fit TRBD1. This CDR3 is 15 amino acids long. The germline CDR1 and CDR2 sequences are MNHEY and SVGAGI. Trimming cost V 6 bases and J 4 bases; bases outside gene matches: 9. The CDR3, as DNA: TGTGCCAGCAGGATAACAGGGGGCCGGGGCTATGGCTACACCTTC. This gives the protein CASRITGGRGYGYTF.

This chain joins TRBV5-1 and TRBJ2-1, with D perhaps TRBD2 (6 bases). V was shortened by 4 bases and J by 1 base, with 12 bases between the two germline ends. Germline CDR1 SGHRS, CDR2 YFSETQ. The CDR3 covers 15 residues. Here the CDR3 DNA reads TGCGCCAGCAGCCCTCGGAGGGTGTCCTACAATGAGCAGTTCTTC. Translated: CASSPRRVSYNEQFF.

The chain has TRBV4-2 and TRBJ2-4; D not certain. From germline, CDR1 is LGHNA and CDR2 YNFKEQ. The CDR3 consists of 15 residues. V gave up 0 bases and J gave up 0 bases, with 6 bases separating them. The CDR3 spells CASSQDRGAKNIQYF. The CDR3 DNA reads TGTGCCAGCAGCCAAGATAGAGGAGCCAAAAACATTCAGTACTTC.

The chain links TRBV18 to TRBJ2-6; TRBD1 might be the D (6 bases). This CDR3 has 19 residues. The V gene's germline CDR1 is KGHSH and CDR2 LQKENI. The ends were cut back, 2 bases at V and 1 base at J, with 18 bases in the middle. Written as DNA, the CDR3 is TGTGCCAGCTCACCATACAGGTCAGGGGATCGATCTGGGGCCAACGTCCTGACTTTC. Its protein product is CASSPYRSGDRSGANVLTF.

Written as DNA, the CDR3 is TGTGCCAGCAGCCAAACTGGGACTCTCTCCTACGAGCAGTACTTC. Protein: CASSQTGTLSYEQYF. The genes are TRBV6-2 or TRBV6-3 and TRBJ2-7, with D perhaps matching TRBD2 (6 bases). CDR1 and CDR2 (germline): MNHEY, SVGEGT. Trimming removed 6 bases at V and 0 bases at J, with 15 bases between. The length of the CDR3 is 15 residues.

The CDR3 spells CASGGGRASYEQYF. The CDR3 DNA follows: TGTGCCAGCGGGGGCGGCAGGGCCTCCTACGAGCAGTACTTC. The gene calls are TRBV3-1 (or the pseudogene TRBV3-2) and TRBJ2-7; weak D call: TRBD1 (6 bases). V lost 8 bases to trimming and J lost 0 bases, with 14 bases between them. Germline-derived CDR1 and CDR2 are LGHDT and YNNKEL (reference sequence). This CDR3 has 14 amino acids.

This chain uses TRBV5-1 with TRBJ2-1, with 8 bases identical to TRBD1. Losses at the gene ends were 0 bases for V and 5 bases for J; bases not matched to a gene: 10. The germline gives CDR1 SGHRS, CDR2 YFSETQ. The CDR3 contains 17 residues. The CDR3 sequence is CASSLVGPGGLNNEQFF. The CDR3 DNA is TGCGCCAGCAGCTTGGTTGGGCCAGGGGGCCTAAACAATGAGCAGTTCTTC.

V usage is TRBV6-1 and J usage is TRBJ2-5; TRBD1 agrees at 8 bases. Trimming removed 2 bases from V and 4 bases from J; junction bases left unmatched: 3. CDR3 size: 14 residues. Germline V CDR1 and CDR2: MNHNS, SASEGT. DNA for the CDR3: TGTGCCAGCAGTGAATTGGACAGGGTAGAGACCCAGTACTTC. Its translation is CASSELDRVETQYF.

V usage is TRBV3-1 (or the pseudogene TRBV3-2) and J usage is TRBJ1-2; possibly TRBD1 for D (5 bases). Germline V gene data show CDR1 as LGHDT and CDR2 as YNNKEL (reference sequence). The CDR3 consists of 17 residues. Trimming shortened V by 2 bases and J by 4 bases, and 20 bases separated the two germline ends. CDR3 DNA: TGTGCCAGCAGCCAAAAGGGAGGGGACTTTACAAGCTATGGCTACACCTTC. It specifies CASSQKGGDFTSYGYTF.

The count of this clone is one. The chain combines TRBV7-8 with TRBJ1-5; TRBD1 aligns across 9 bases. CDR1 SGHVS and CDR2 FQNEAQ come from the germline V gene. The V gene end was trimmed by 5 bases and the J gene end by 7 bases; junction bases not matched to a gene: 9. The CDR3 sequence is 15 residues long. The CDR3, as DNA: TGTGCCAGCAGCATACAGGGGGCGAGCGGACAGCCCCAGCATTTT. Translation gives CASSIQGASGQPQHF.

The chain has TRBV27 and TRBJ1-1, with D perhaps matching TRBD1 (6 bases). The ends were cut back, 5 bases at V and 0 bases at J, with 13 bases in the middle. CDR1 is MNHEY and CDR2 is SMNVEV in the germline V gene (reference sequence). CDR3 length equals 15 residues. The CDR3 coding sequence is TGTGCCAGCAGTCCACGGACAGTAGTGAACACTGAAGCTTTCTTT. Translation: CASSPRTVVNTEAFF.

In DNA form, the CDR3 reads TGTGCCAGCAGCTTATCATCCCCCGGGGGAGAAACAGATACGCAGTATTTT. Protein: CASSLSSPGGETDTQYF. This chain uses TRBV7-3 with TRBJ2-3; D is possibly TRBD2 (6 bases). Germline V gene data show CDR1 as SGHTA and CDR2 as FQGTGA. Trimming took 2 bases from V and 3 from J, leaving 18 bases between them. The CDR3 consists of 17 residues.

The gene calls are TRBV19 and TRBJ2-1; 10 bases line up with TRBD2. There are 18 residues in the CDR3. Germline V gives CDR1 LNHDA, CDR2 SQIVND (reference sequence). The V segment lost 6 bases and the J segment 1 base; nucleotides outside the gene matches: 12. This chain's CDR3 is CASSRGASGGPSYNEQFF. The CDR3 region has the DNA TGTGCCAGTAGCAGGGGCGCTAGCGGGGGCCCTTCCTACAATGAGCAGTTCTTC.

This rearrangement joins TRBV6-2 or TRBV6-3 to TRBJ1-2; 10 bases match TRBD1. J lost 6 bases, V lost 0 bases, and 4 bases had no gene match. Germline lookup yields CDR1 MNHEY and CDR2 SVGEGT. The CDR3 is 15 residues long. The CDR3, as DNA: TGTGCCAGCAGTTACTCAGTGACAGGGGGCGATGGCTACACCTTC. It specifies CASSYSVTGGDGYTF.

The chain links TRBV7-6 to TRBJ1-5; TRBD1 matches at 8 bases. Looked up from germline, CDR1 is SGHVS and CDR2 is FNYEAQ. The CDR3 sequence is 15 residues long. V trimming: 6 bases; J trimming: 1 base; junction bases outside the gene matches: 5. CDR3 coding DNA: TGTGCCAGCAGTAAACAGGGGGGAAGCAATCAGCCCCAGCATTTT. This codes for CASSKQGGSNQPQHF.

The V call is TRBV30, the J call TRBJ2-1; no firm D call. Per germline, CDR1 GTSNPN and CDR2 SVGIG (reference sequence). This CDR3 region has 14 residues. The V end lost 0 bases, the J end lost 9 bases, and 15 bases lay between the germline ends. The CDR3 region is CAWSVTAVNGEQFF. The DNA for the CDR3 is TGTGCCTGGAGTGTAACAGCTGTGAATGGTGAGCAGTTCTTC. Supplemented by reference TRBV30 and TRBJ2-1, the full variable domain reads SQTIHQWPATLVQPVGSPLSLECTVEGTSNPNLYWYRQAAGRGLQLLFYSVGIGQISSEVPQNLSASRPQDRQFILSSKKLLLSDSGFYLCAWSVTAVNGEQFFGPGTRLTVL.

The count of this clone is one. The chain joins TRBV4-1 to TRBJ2-5; 9 bases align to TRBD2. J was trimmed by 5 bases and V by 4 bases; bases with no gene match: 14. CDR1 and CDR2 from the germline V gene are MGHRA and YSYEKL. The CDR3 runs 17 residues. This CDR3 is CASSRDIGGRAGETQYF. In nucleotides, the CDR3 is TGCGCCAGCAGCCGGGACATAGGCGGGAGGGCGGGGGAGACCCAGTACTTC.

CDR3 DNA: TGTGCCTGGAGCTCCGGGACAGGGGGCGGGCAGCCCCAGCATTTT. Translation gives CAWSSGTGGGQPQHF. This chain uses TRBV30 with TRBJ1-5, with 12 bases aligning to TRBD1. J was trimmed by 7 bases and V by 3 bases; bases with no gene match: 7. Germline V gene data show CDR1 as GTSNPN and CDR2 as SVGIG (reference sequence). CDR3 size: 15 residues.

This chain joins TRBV6-5 and TRBJ2-1; TRBD2 might be the D (5 bases). The germline V and J ends were trimmed by 3 bases and 2 bases, with 14 bases remaining between them. Looked up from germline, CDR1 is MNHEY and CDR2 is SVGAGI. This CDR3 is 16 amino acids long. The CDR3 nucleotides read TGTGCCAGCAGTTATGGCCAACAGAGGGCCTACAATGAGCAGTTCTTC. As protein: CASSYGQQRAYNEQFF.

This rearrangement joins TRBV30 to TRBJ2-2; 12 nucleotides agree with TRBD2. The CDR3 sequence is 15 residues long. The germline V gene has CDR1 GTSNPN and CDR2 SVGIG (reference sequence). V lost 5 bases and J lost 4; bases outside the gene matches: 5. CDR3 sequence reads: CAWASLAGGTGELFF. Written as DNA, the CDR3 is TGTGCCTGGGCATCACTAGCGGGAGGCACCGGGGAGCTGTTTTTT. Complete variable domain (other parts from reference TRBV30 and TRBJ2-2): SQTIHQWPATLVQPVGSPLSLECTVEGTSNPNLYWYRQAAGRGLQLLFYSVGIGQISSEVPQNLSASRPQDRQFILSSKKLLLSDSGFYLCAWASLAGGTGELFFGEGSRLTVL.